This T cell receptor beta chain originates from a study of radiotherapy plus CTLA-4 blockade in lung cancer (dated by TCRdb to the late 2010s). About the study as a whole: Objective responses occurred in about 20% of enrolled patients, and 25% to 40% achieved disease control. Study-level results and caveats: The strongest predictors of response, as reported, were early dynamic changes in blood T cell clones along with a rise in serum interferon-beta after radiation. After treatment with radiotherapy and ipilimumab, TCR clones that came from tumors expanded in the peripheral blood.

The study evaluated CTLA-4 blockade (ipilimumab) given together with focal radiation therapy in patients who had chemo-refractory metastatic non-small-cell lung cancer. A word on this clone: Its antigen is currently not known. Per-nucleotide qualities are absent, and no much larger clonotype sits a single base away.

Library prep was done by the immunoSEQ multiplex PCR assay. TCRdb's version of the immuneACCESS table is confined to in-frame rearrangements and falls short of the full clone set. An unresolved V gene accounts for under half of the shortfall where checked; the remainder is of unknown origin. In this sample the table shows about 91,000 clones, 55% to 75% of which occur a single time. 11% to 15% of the sample is held by the ten biggest clonotypes. The CDR3 covers 12 residues, taking in both the cysteine and the phenylalanine. Only the CDR3 DNA stays, 36 bases, in frame from base 1. V was cut back by 7 bases and J by 9 bases, leaving a gap of 13 bases between them. CDR1 and CDR2 were assigned from the germline V gene as MNHEY and SVGAGI.

This TCR derives from a human donor with non-small cell lung cancer that progressed on radiotherapy plus ipilimumab. The chain uses TRBV6-5 and TRBJ2-1; the D gene cannot be named for sure. The sample here was peripheral blood, taken from a patient treated with radiotherapy plus ipilimumab. The DNA sequence reads TGTGCCAGCAATAGTATTAGAGGTGAGCAGTTCTTC. This translates into CASNSIRGEQFF.